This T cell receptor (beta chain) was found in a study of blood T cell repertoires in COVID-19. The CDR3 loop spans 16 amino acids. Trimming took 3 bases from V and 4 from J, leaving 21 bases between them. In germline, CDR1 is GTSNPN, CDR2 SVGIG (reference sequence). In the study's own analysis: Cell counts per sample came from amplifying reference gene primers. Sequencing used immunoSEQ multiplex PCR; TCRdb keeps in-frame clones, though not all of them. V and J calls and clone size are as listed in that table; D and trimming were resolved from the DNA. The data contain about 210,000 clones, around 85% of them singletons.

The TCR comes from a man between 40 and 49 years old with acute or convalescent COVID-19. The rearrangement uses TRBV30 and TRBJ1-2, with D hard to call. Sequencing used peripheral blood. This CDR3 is CAWRGETELLGYGYTF. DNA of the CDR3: TGTGCCTGGAGGGGAGAAACGGAACTATTGGGCTATGGCTACACCTTC.